The clone carrying this T cell receptor beta chain was observed a few times. This CDR3 contains 16 residues. V shed 1 base and J shed 6 bases, with 18 bases lying between them. CDR1 LGHNA and CDR2 YNFKEQ come from the germline V gene. This sample is drawn from a study of identical twins. cDNA carried unique molecular identifiers, and a universal primer site was added by template switching. TCRdb re-called the 5' RACE reads through MiXCR, storing one row per CDR3 protein. The sample carries 250,000 or so distinct CDR3 sequences, 12% recorded once. Healthy Caucasian donors formed the entire cohort. The same data also contributed to another study, on yellow fever vaccine responses in identical twins.

The source is a woman younger than 30 in good health. The source material was memory (CD45RO+) T cells sorted from blood. The chain couples TRBV4-2 to TRBJ1-1; D is undetermined. The CDR3 protein is CASSQGLEVITAEAFF. The CDR3 DNA reads TGTGCCAGCAGCCAAGGCCTTGAGGTTATTACGGCTGAAGCTTTCTTT.